A single sample gave rise to the 22 T cell receptor beta chains below, sequenced in a study of T cells in Graves' hyperthyroidism and ophthalmopathy (dated by TCRdb to about 2019). Library preparation employed multiplex PCR. The sequencer listed for this sample is Illumina HiSeq 2000. The TCR beta CDR3 regions were amplified from the RNA transcripts. A first-round RT-PCR of the TCR CDR3 used the HTBI primer set with the Qiagen OneStep RT-PCR kit. TCRdb cleaned the public reads at Q25 with fastp, built clones with MiXCR and kept in-frame beta chains. Duplicate CDR3 protein sequences are folded into a single record with the most common DNA and genes. For this sample there are around 400,000 distinct CDR3 sequences; around 14% appear just once. The ten largest clones represent about 30% of the sample. Sequenced material: blood. These receptors were obtained from a woman aged 18-30 years with Graves' hyperthyroidism that later progressed to Graves' ophthalmopathy.

This clonotype was counted a few times. The chain recombines TRBV5-8 with TRBJ1-1, with D possibly being TRBD1 (5 bases). The CDR3 length is 13 residues. Germline V gene sequence: CDR1 SGHTS, CDR2 YDEGEE. V dropped 4 bases and J dropped 10 bases, with 17 bases sitting between them. The CDR3 reads CASSAGTVGTAFF. For the CDR3, the DNA is TGTGCCAGCAGCGCGGGGACGGTGGGAACAGCTTTCTTT.

The CDR3: CASSPQGTTGNTIYF. The CDR3 bases are TGTGCCAGCAGCCCACAGGGTACTACTGGAAACACCATATATTTT. V usage is TRBV3-1 and J usage is TRBJ1-3; a weak D match, TRBD1 (6 bases). With 4 bases removed from V and 2 bases from J, the gap between germline ends came to 12 bases. The germline V gene encodes CDR1 LGHDT and CDR2 YNNKEL (reference sequence). The CDR3 loop spans 15 amino acids.

The chain has TRBV6-2 or TRBV6-3 and TRBJ2-2, with a tentative D call TRBD1 (6 bases). V lost 5 bases and J 3 bases, leaving 25 bases between the germline ends. Germline loops: CDR1 MNHEY, CDR2 SVGEGT. The CDR3 covers 19 residues. CDR3 DNA sequence: TGTGCCAGCAGTAAGCCAGTCACACAGGGTCCCGGTGACACCGGGGAGCTGTTTTTT. Residues: CASSKPVTQGPGDTGELFF.

The rearrangement uses TRBV28 and TRBJ1-5; D uncertain. The CDR3 runs 13 residues. V was pared by 3 bases and J by 6 bases, with 9 bases between. Germline CDR1 MDHEN, CDR2 SYDVKM. CDR3 DNA sequence: TGTGCCAGCAGTTTCATCGACACTCAGCCCCAGCATTTT. Translation: CASSFIDTQPQHF.

This clonotype was seen just once. The genes are TRBV28 and TRBJ2-5; no clear D. The CDR3 length is 15 residues. V was clipped by 6 bases and J by 1 base, with 15 bases between them. Germline-derived CDR1 and CDR2 are MDHEN and SYDVKM. This chain's CDR3 is CASSLTGRFQETQYF. For the CDR3, the DNA is TGTGCCAGCAGCCTAACCGGACGGTTCCAAGAGACCCAGTACTTC. Based on the CDR3 plus reference TRBV28 and TRBJ2-5, the full variable domain is DVKVTQSSRYLVKRTGEKVFLECVQDMDHENMFWYRQDPGLGLRLIYFSYDVKMKEKGDIPEGYSVSREKKERFSLILESASTNQTSMYLCASSLTGRFQETQYFGPGTRLLVL.

This clonotype appeared many times. The genes are TRBV24-1 and TRBJ2-1, with 13 bases aligning to TRBD2. V dropped 3 bases and J dropped 4; count of bases not matched to a gene: 2. The length of the CDR3 is 16 residues. Germline V gene data show CDR1 as KGHDR and CDR2 as SFDVKD. The CDR3, as DNA: TGTGCCACCAGTGATGGGACTAGCGGGATATACAATGAGCAGTTCTTC. It encodes CATSDGTSGIYNEQFF.

This clonotype was picked up a small number of times. The DNA of the CDR3 is TGTGCCAGCACCCCTCGGTTACCCGGGGAGCTGTTTTTT. Amino acid sequence: CASTPRLPGELFF. The chain joins TRBV6-2 or TRBV6-3 to TRBJ2-2; D not resolved. V was cut by 7 bases and J by 6 bases, with 12 bases left in between. The CDR3 is made up of 13 amino acids. Germline CDR1 is MNHEY and CDR2 is SVGEGT.

This clonotype came up many times. The J gene is TRBJ2-5, the V gene TRBV28, with 12 nucleotides matching TRBD1. CDR3 length: 16 residues. Germline lookup yields CDR1 MDHEN and CDR2 SYDVKM. V trimming: 7 bases; J trimming: 5 bases; junction bases outside the gene matches: 11. The CDR3, as DNA: TGTGCCAGCATTGGAAGGGACAGGGGGCGCGGGGAGACCCAGTACTTC. Translating gives CASIGRDRGRGETQYF.

Ten or more counts support this clonotype. V is TRBV2 and J is TRBJ2-7; 8 bases fit TRBD1. Germline loops: CDR1 SNHLY, CDR2 FYNNEI. Trimming took 8 bases from V and 2 from J; bases not matched to a gene: 8. CDR3 length: 14 amino acids. DNA of the CDR3: TGTGCCAGCTGCCCAAGGACAGGGACCTACGAGCAGTACTTC. Amino acid sequence: CASCPRTGTYEQYF.

This clonotype appeared many times. The chain employs TRBV27 and TRBJ2-7, with D uncertain. Germline V lookup: CDR1 MNHEY, CDR2 SMNVEV (reference sequence). Trimming shortened V by 8 bases and J by 6 bases, and 17 bases separated the two germline ends. The length of the CDR3 is 13 residues. CDR3 coding DNA: TGTGCCAGCTCGGACGGTCCTATTGTCGAGCAGTACTTC. It specifies CASSDGPIVEQYF.

The sample holds many counts of this clonotype. The J gene is TRBJ2-3, the V gene TRBV28; 8 bases are a match to TRBD2. The CDR3 runs to 15 residues. J lost 2 bases, V lost 5 bases, and 6 bases had no gene match. Germline V lookup: CDR1 MDHEN, CDR2 SYDVKM. DNA of the CDR3: TGTGCCAGCAGTAAAACACTAGCGGTCACAGATACGCAGTATTTT. It is translated as CASSKTLAVTDTQYF.

This clonotype appeared many times. V is TRBV12-3 or TRBV12-4 and J is TRBJ1-1; no clear D gene. The CDR3 extends over 14 amino acids. Between the trimmed V and J ends, which lost 2 bases and 3 bases, there was a span of 10 bases. The CDR3 reads CASSLKGPYTEAFF. CDR3 sequence (DNA): TGTGCCAGCAGTTTAAAAGGGCCGTACACTGAAGCTTTCTTT.

This CDR3 is CSAKDRGSTNEKLFF. The CDR3 DNA follows: TGCAGTGCTAAGGACAGGGGCTCAACTAATGAAAAACTGTTTTTT. The rearrangement joins TRBV20-1 to TRBJ1-4; TRBD1 matches 9 bases. Looked up from germline, CDR1 is DFQATT and CDR2 is SNEGSKA (reference sequence). After removal of 4 bases from V and 0 bases from J, the junction contained 3 bases not matched to a gene. The CDR3 runs to 15 residues.

The sample holds many counts of this clonotype. CDR3 bases: TGTGCCAGCAGCCCACCGGGGCCAGGGGGCATCGCCAAAAACATTCAGTACTTC. This encodes CASSPPGPGGIAKNIQYF. This chain connects TRBV7-9 to TRBJ2-4; TRBD1 matches 8 bases. J lost 1 base, V lost 5 bases, and 13 bases had no gene match. CDR1 and CDR2 (germline): SEHNR, FQNEAQ (reference sequence). This CDR3 is 18 amino acids long.

The chain joins TRBV4-3 to TRBJ2-5, with 8 bases lining up with TRBD2. Germline-derived CDR1 and CDR2 are LGHNA and YSLEER. The CDR3 totals 19 residues. V gave up 1 base and J gave up 1 base; unmatched junction bases: 14. The CDR3 region has the DNA TGCGCCAGCAGCCAAGTTGATCCCCCTTTAGCGGGAAGCCAAGAGACCCAGTACTTC. Protein sequence: CASSQVDPPLAGSQETQYF.

Notes on this clonotype: This clone may be a read error of a much larger clone one base away. The rearrangement uses TRBV28 and TRBJ1-1, with no clear D. Germline V gene data show CDR1 as MDHEN and CDR2 as SYDVKM. Deletions cut 1 base from V and 4 bases from J, with 16 bases between. The CDR3 totals 16 residues. The CDR3 loop reads CASSLFIAEGGTEAFF. As DNA, the CDR3 is TGTGCCAGCAGTTTATTCATCGCGGAGGGCGGCACTGAAGCTTTCTTT.

V usage is TRBV6-1 and J usage is TRBJ2-7; 11 nucleotides align to TRBD2. The V gene's germline CDR1 is MNHNS and CDR2 SASEGT. With 6 bases clipped from V and 3 bases from J, the junction kept 7 bases outside the gene matches. The CDR3 runs 15 residues. The CDR3 loop is CASSMSSGRFYEQYF. The CDR3 nucleotides are TGTGCCAGCAGCATGTCTAGCGGGAGGTTCTACGAGCAGTACTTC.

This clonotype was observed at least ten times. The CDR3 loop is CASSTLAGDVNEQFF. The CDR3 DNA reads as TGTGCCAGTAGTACTCTAGCGGGAGACGTCAATGAGCAGTTCTTC. The rearrangement uses TRBV19 and TRBJ2-1; 10 bases are shared with TRBD2. Germline values: CDR1 LNHDA, CDR2 SQIVND (reference sequence). The ends lost 4 bases at V and 6 bases at J; junction bases unmatched: 6. This CDR3 is 15 amino acids long.

This clonotype was recorded at least ten times. The chain is built from TRBV2 and TRBJ2-1; 10 bases map to TRBD1. Germline V CDR1 and CDR2: SNHLY, FYNNEI. The trim removed 6 bases at V and 8 bases at J, leaving 7 bases unmatched. The CDR3 is 14 residues long. CDR3 residues: CASSDGQGVDEQFF. CDR3 bases: TGTGCCAGCAGCGATGGACAGGGGGTTGATGAGCAGTTCTTC.

A single count supports this clonotype. The chain employs TRBV14 and TRBJ2-7; TRBD2 matches 8 bases. V lost 1 base, J lost 7 bases, and 9 bases stayed unmatched. Germline CDR1 and CDR2: SGHDN and FVKESK. This CDR3 region has 15 residues. CDR3 sequence (DNA): TGTGCCAGCAGCCAAGTGGGTAGCGGGACTTTAGAGCAGTACTTC. It yields the protein CASSQVGSGTLEQYF.

This sequence joins TRBV20-1 and TRBJ2-3; possibly TRBD2 for D (7 bases). V was pared by 6 bases and J by 7 bases, with 26 bases between. CDR3 length: 16 residues. Per germline, CDR1 DFQATT and CDR2 SNEGSKA (reference sequence). CDR3 sequence (DNA): TGCAGTGCACTTAATAGGGGGGGAGGGGGGATGTATACGCAGTATTTT. Translation gives CSALNRGGGGMYTQYF.

The table lists this clonotype with many counts. The CDR3 region is CASIPTRLGNEQFF. CDR3 bases: TGTGCCAGCATTCCAACTCGTCTGGGCAATGAGCAGTTCTTC. J is TRBJ2-1 and V is TRBV27; D is ambiguous. The CDR3 sequence is 14 residues long. The ends were cut back, 7 bases at V and 6 bases at J, with 16 bases in the middle. Looked up from germline, CDR1 is MNHEY and CDR2 is SMNVEV (reference sequence).